A selection of T cell receptor beta chains follows, all from one sample in a study of early T cells in non-severe SARS-CoV-2 infection. TCRdb re-derived calls from the 5' RACE reads in MiXCR, one entry per CDR3 protein. The sample has some 70,000 distinct CDR3 sequences, about 4.9% seen once. The specimen was whole blood. The receptors shown here come from an adult who was a healthcare worker with PCR-confirmed SARS-CoV-2 infection or an uninfected control (not recorded which). CDR3s include the opening cysteine and the closing phenylalanine or tryptophan. The D gene is left open where the match is weak. Size values are once, few and many counts, or a class for expanded clones, and some rows have none.

clone_size	v_call	j_call	d_call	cdr3_nt	cdr3_aa
few	TRBV16	TRBJ2-7	NA	TGTGCCAGCAGCCATCGGGGGGGACAGTCCTACGAGCAGTACTTC	CASSHRGGQSYEQYF
few	TRBV6-2/TRBV6-3	TRBJ1-1	NA	TGTGCCAGCAGTTCAAGGAGACAGATACGGGACACTGAAGCTTTCTTT	CASSSRRQIRDTEAFF
many	TRBV4-2	TRBJ2-3	NA	TGTGCCAGCAGCCAAGATACGAGCCCCGGTACAGATACGCAGTATTTT	CASSQDTSPGTDTQYF
many	TRBV11-2	TRBJ1-4	NA	TGTGCCAGCAGCTTAGAAGGCAGAAGTAATGAAAAACTGTTTTTT	CASSLEGRSNEKLFF
many	TRBV16	TRBJ1-2	TRBD1	TGTGCCAGCAGAGCTACTCTGACAGGGAGTTATGGCTACACCTTC	CASRATLTGSYGYTF
NA	TRBV5-4	TRBJ2-3	TRBD1	TGTGCCAGCAGCTTGCGGACAGGGACACCCGCAGATACGCAGTATTTT	CASSLRTGTPADTQYF
many	TRBV20-1	TRBJ2-7	NA	TGCAGTGCTCCCCATTCGCAGGGGGGCTACGAGCAGTACTTC	CSAPHSQGGYEQYF
NA	TRBV29-1	TRBJ2-3	NA	TGCAGCGTTGCCAGATGGGGGGAGAGCGCAGATACGCAGTATTTT	CSVARWGESADTQYF
many	TRBV29-1	TRBJ1-5	TRBD1	TGCAGCGTAGCCGGGACAGGGGGACAGCCCCAGCATTTT	CSVAGTGGQPQHF
NA	TRBV7-2	TRBJ1-5	NA	TGTGCCAGCAGCTTAGCAGGCGATGATCAGCCCCAGCATTTT	CASSLAGDDQPQHF
many	TRBV7-8	TRBJ2-1	TRBD2	TGTGCCAGCAGCTTAAGCGGGAGGCCCCTCAATGAGCAGTTCTTC	CASSLSGRPLNEQFF
many	TRBV27	TRBJ2-1	NA	TGTGCCAGCAGCCTCAGGCTAGGTTCCTACAATGAGCAGTTCTTC	CASSLRLGSYNEQFF
NA	TRBV2	TRBJ2-3	NA	TGTGCCAGCAACATCGGCGGGACCACAGATACGCAGTATTTT	CASNIGGTTDTQYF
NA	TRBV6-4	TRBJ2-2	NA	TGTGCCAGCAGTCCTACGCTAACCGGGGAGCTGTTTTTT	CASSPTLTGELFF
many	TRBV29-1	TRBJ2-7	NA	TGCAGCGCCGGAGGGAGGGGGTACGAGCAGTACTTC	CSAGGRGYEQYF
many	TRBV12-3/TRBV12-4	TRBJ2-1	NA	TGTGCCAGCAGTTTGGAATCTGGTGGTGAGCAGTTCTTC	CASSLESGGEQFF
many	TRBV3-1	TRBJ2-1	NA	TGTGCCAGCAGCGAGGGGGTCAATGAGCAGTTCTTC	CASSEGVNEQFF
many	TRBV24-1	TRBJ1-1	NA	TGTGCCACCAGTGATTTTCCAAATAACACTGAAGCTTTCTTT	CATSDFPNNTEAFF
many	TRBV5-1	TRBJ2-1	TRBD2	TGCGCCAGCAGCTTAGGACTAGCATCGGTCAATGAGCAGTTCTTC	CASSLGLASVNEQFF
NA	TRBV29-1	TRBJ2-3	TRBD1	TGCAGCGTCGACGGGACAGGGGCGCAGTATTTT	CSVDGTGAQYF
NA	TRBV20-1	TRBJ2-3	TRBD2	TGCAGTGCTAGCGGGGGGACTAGCACAGATACGCAGTATTTT	CSASGGTSTDTQYF
few	TRBV19	TRBJ2-3	NA	TGTGCCAGTAGTATCTCGCCTAGCACAGATACGCAGTATTTT	CASSISPSTDTQYF
many	TRBV5-8	TRBJ2-3	TRBD1	TGTGCCAGCAGCCCAGGACAGGGGGCCACAGATACGCAGTATTTT	CASSPGQGATDTQYF
many	TRBV10-3	TRBJ1-6	NA	TGTGCCATCAGCAGACAGACACCCGAAGATTCACCCCTCCACTTT	CAISRQTPEDSPLHF
few	TRBV24-1	TRBJ2-1	TRBD1	TGTGCCACCAGTGCAACCCCGGGACAGGGTAAAGGCTCCTACAATGAGCAGTTCTTC	CATSATPGQGKGSYNEQFF
many	TRBV18	TRBJ1-1	NA	TGTGCCAGCTCACCAGGGCAGGACTCTGAAGCTTTCTTT	CASSPGQDSEAFF
many	TRBV11-2	TRBJ1-1	NA	TGTGCCAGCAGCTTAGGGTCGAACACTGAAGCTTTCTTT	CASSLGSNTEAFF
NA	TRBV19	TRBJ2-1	NA	TGTGCCACCGGCGGGGTGATGAATGAGCAGTTCTTC	CATGGVMNEQFF